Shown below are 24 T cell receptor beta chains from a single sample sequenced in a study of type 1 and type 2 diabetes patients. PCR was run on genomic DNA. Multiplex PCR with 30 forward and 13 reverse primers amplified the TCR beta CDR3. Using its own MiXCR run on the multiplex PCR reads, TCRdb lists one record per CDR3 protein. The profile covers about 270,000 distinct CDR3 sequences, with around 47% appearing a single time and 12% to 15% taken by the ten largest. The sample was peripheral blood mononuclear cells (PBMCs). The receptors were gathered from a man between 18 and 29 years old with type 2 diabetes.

The CDR3 loop is CASTDRDIGETQYF. CDR3 nucleotides: TGCGCCAGCACCGACCGGGACATCGGAGAGACCCAGTACTTC. The genes are TRBV5-1 and TRBJ2-5; possibly TRBD1 for D (6 bases). The CDR3 consists of 14 residues. CDR1 is SGHRS and CDR2 is YFSETQ in the germline V gene. Deletions cut 6 bases from V and 4 bases from J, with 16 bases between.

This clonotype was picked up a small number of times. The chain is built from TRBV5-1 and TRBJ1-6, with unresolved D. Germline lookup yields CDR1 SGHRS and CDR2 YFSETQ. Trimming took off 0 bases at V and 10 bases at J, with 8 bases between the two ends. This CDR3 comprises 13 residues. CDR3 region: CASSLESDSPLHF. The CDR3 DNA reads TGCGCCAGCAGCTTGGAGTCGGACTCACCCCTCCACTTT.

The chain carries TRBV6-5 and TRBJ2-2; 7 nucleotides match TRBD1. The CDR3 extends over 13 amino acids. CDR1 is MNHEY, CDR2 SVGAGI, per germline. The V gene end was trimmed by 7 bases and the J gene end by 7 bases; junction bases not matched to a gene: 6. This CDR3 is CASTDDRDGELFF. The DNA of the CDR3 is TGTGCCAGCACCGATGACAGGGACGGGGAGCTGTTTTTT.

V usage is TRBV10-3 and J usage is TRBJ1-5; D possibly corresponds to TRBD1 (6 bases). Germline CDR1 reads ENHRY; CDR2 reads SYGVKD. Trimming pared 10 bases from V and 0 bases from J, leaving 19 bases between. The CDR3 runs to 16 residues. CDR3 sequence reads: CASRTTGVYSNQPQHF. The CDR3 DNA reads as TGTGCCAGCAGGACGACAGGCGTATATAGCAATCAGCCCCAGCATTTT.

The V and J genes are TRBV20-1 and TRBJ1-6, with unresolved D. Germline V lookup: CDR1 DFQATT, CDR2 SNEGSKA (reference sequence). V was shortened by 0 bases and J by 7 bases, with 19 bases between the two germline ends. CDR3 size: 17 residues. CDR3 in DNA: TGCAGTGCTAGAGATCCCACGCGCCTTCAAGGAAATTCACCCCTCCACTTT. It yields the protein CSARDPTRLQGNSPLHF.

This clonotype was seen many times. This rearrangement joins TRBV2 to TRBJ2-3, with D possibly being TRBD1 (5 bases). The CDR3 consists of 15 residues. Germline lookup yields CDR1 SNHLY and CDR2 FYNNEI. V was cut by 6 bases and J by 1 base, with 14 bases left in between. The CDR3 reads CASREQELGTDTQYF. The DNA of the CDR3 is TGTGCCAGCAGGGAACAGGAGTTGGGCACAGATACGCAGTATTTT.

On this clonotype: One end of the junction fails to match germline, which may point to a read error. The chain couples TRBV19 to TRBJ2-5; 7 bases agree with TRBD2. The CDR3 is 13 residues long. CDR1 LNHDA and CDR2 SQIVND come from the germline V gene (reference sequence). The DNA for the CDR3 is TGTGCCGGTAGCCCCAGGGAGGGAGAGACCCAGTACTTC. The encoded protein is CAGSPREGETQYF.

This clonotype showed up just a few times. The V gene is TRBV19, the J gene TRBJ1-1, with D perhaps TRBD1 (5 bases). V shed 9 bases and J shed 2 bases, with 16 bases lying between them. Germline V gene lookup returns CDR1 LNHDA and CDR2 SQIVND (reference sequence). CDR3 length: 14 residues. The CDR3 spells CASRFGGINTEAFF. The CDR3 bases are TGTGCCAGCCGTTTCGGGGGGATTAACACTGAAGCTTTCTTT.

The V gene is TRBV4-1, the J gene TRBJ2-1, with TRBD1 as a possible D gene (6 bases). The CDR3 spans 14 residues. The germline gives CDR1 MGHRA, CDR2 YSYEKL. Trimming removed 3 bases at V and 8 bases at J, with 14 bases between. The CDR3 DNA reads TGCGCCAGCAGCCAGCTTACAGGGTCCGATGAGCAGTTCTTC. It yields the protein CASSQLTGSDEQFF.

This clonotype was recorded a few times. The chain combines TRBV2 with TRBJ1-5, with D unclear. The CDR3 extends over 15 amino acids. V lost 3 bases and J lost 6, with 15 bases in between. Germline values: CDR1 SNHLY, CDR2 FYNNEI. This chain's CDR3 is CASSDWVQDTQPQHF. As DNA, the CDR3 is TGTGCCAGCAGTGACTGGGTGCAGGATACTCAGCCCCAGCATTTT.

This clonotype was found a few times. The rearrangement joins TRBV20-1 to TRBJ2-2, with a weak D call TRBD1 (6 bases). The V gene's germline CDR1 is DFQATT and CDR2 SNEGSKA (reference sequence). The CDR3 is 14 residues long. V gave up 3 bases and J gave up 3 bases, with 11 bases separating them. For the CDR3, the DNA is TGCAGTGCTAGCCGGGACACCTACACCGGGGAGCTGTTTTTT. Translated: CSASRDTYTGELFF.

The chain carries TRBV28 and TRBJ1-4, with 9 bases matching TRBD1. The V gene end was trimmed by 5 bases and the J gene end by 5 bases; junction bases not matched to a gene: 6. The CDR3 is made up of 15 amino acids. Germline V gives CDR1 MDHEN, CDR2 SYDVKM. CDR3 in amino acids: CASSGTGTGNEKLFF. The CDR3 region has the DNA TGTGCCAGCAGTGGAACCGGGACAGGGAATGAAAAACTGTTTTTT.

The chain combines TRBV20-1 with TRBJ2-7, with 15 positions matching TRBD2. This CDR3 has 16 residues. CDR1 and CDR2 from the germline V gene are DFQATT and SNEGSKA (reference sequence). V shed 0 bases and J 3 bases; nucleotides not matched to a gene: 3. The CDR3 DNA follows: TGCAGTGCTAGAGATGGACTAGCGGGAGGGTACTACGAGCAGTACTTC. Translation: CSARDGLAGGYYEQYF.

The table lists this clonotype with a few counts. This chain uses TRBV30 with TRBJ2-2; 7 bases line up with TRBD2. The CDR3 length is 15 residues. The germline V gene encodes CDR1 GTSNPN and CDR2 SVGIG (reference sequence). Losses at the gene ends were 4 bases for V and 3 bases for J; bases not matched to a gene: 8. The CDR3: CAWTLGGGDTGELFF. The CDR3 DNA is TGTGCCTGGACCTTAGGTGGGGGGGACACCGGGGAGCTGTTTTTT.

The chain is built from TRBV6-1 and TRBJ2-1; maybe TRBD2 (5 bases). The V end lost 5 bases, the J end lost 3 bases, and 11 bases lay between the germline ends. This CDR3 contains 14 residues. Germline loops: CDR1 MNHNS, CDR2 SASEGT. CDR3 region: CASSQSGNYNEQFF. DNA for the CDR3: TGTGCCAGCAGTCAAAGCGGAAACTACAATGAGCAGTTCTTC.

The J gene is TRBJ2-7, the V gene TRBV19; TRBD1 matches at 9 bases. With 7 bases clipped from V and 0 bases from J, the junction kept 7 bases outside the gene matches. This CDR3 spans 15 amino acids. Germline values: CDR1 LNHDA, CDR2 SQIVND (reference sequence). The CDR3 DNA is TGTGCCAGTACACCGGGACAGGGATACTCCTACGAGCAGTACTTC. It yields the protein CASTPGQGYSYEQYF.

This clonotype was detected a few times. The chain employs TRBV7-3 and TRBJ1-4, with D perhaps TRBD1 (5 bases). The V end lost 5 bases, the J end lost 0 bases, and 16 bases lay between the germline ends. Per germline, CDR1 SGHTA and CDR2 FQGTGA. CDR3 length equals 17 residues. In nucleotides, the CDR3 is TGTGCCAGCAGCCCCCGGGGGGACCCTGCAACTAATGAAAAACTGTTTTTT. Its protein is CASSPRGDPATNEKLFF.

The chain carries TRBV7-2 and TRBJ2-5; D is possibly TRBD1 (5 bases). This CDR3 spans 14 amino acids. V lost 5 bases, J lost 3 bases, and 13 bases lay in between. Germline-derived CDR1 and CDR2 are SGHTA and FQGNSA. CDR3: CASSTQGGKETQYF. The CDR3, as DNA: TGTGCCAGCAGCACTCAGGGTGGGAAAGAGACCCAGTACTTC.

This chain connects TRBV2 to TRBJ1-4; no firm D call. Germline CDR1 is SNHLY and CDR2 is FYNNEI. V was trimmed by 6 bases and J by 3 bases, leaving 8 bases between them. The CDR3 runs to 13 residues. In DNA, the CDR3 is TGTGCCAGCAGGGACGTCCCTAATGAAAAACTGTTTTTT. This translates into CASRDVPNEKLFF.

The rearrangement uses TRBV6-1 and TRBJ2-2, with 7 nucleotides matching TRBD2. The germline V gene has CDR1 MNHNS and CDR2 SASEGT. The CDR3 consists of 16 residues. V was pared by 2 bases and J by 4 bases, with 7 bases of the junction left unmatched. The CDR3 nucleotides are TGTGCCAGCAGTGAAATGGCGGGGGAGGGCACCGGGGAGCTGTTTTTT. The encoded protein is CASSEMAGEGTGELFF.

This CDR3 reads CASGAGVVGTQYF. CDR3 DNA: TGCGCCAGTGGAGCGGGAGTTGTAGGTACGCAGTATTTT. The gene calls are TRBV10-2 and TRBJ2-3; 8 bases fit TRBD2. Germline V gives CDR1 WSHSY, CDR2 SAAADI. This CDR3 is built from 13 residues. The V gene end was trimmed by 9 bases and the J gene end by 8 bases; junction bases not matched to a gene: 10.

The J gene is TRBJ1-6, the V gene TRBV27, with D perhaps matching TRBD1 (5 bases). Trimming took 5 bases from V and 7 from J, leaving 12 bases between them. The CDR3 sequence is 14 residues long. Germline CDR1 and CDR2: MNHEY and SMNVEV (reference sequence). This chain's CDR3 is CASSEGLGNSPLHF. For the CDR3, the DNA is TGTGCCAGCAGTGAGGGGCTCGGCAATTCACCCCTCCACTTT.

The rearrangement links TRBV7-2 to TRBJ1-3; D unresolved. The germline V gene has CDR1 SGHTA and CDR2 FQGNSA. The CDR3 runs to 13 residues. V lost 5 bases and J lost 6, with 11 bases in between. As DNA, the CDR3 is TGTGCCAGCAGCCAGACATGGGCAAACACCATATATTTT. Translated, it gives CASSQTWANTIYF.

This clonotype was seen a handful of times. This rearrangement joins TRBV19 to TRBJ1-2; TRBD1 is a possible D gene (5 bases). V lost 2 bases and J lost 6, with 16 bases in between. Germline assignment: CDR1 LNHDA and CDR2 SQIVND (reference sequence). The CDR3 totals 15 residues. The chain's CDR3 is CASSISSREFDGYTF. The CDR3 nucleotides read TGTGCCAGTAGTATATCATCCAGGGAGTTCGATGGCTACACCTTC.